Each of the 27 T cell receptor beta chains below was sequenced from the same sample in a study of T cell responses to AZD1222 COVID-19 vaccine. Here immunoSEQ multiplex PCR was the method, and the copy in TCRdb shows in-frame clones only, minus some. Of 110,000 or so clones in the sample, approximately 85% were seen once. Sequencing was performed on peripheral blood, taken on day 0 of AZD1222 vaccination. The receptors come from an adult in good health.

V is TRBV7-6 and J is TRBJ1-2, with D perhaps TRBD1 (6 bases). The CDR3 has 12 amino acids. Looked up from germline, CDR1 is SGHVS and CDR2 is FNYEAQ. Trimming shortened V by 2 bases and J by 5 bases, and 6 bases separated the two germline ends. The CDR3 loop is CASSLQGYGYTF. CDR3 coding DNA: TGTGCCAGCAGCTTACAGGGGTATGGCTACACCTTC.

This clone was found a few times. The V and J genes are TRBV5-6 and TRBJ2-7, with D possibly TRBD1 on 6 matching bases. Trimming pared 4 bases from V and 7 bases from J, leaving 21 bases between. The CDR3 has 15 residues. CDR1 and CDR2 (germline): SGHDT, YYEEEE. DNA of the CDR3: TGTGCCAGCAGCGATACAGGGAGAAGTTCGGGGGAGCAGTACTTC. Encoded protein: CASSDTGRSSGEQYF.

This chain links TRBV5-4 with TRBJ1-5, with unresolved D. The ends were cut back, 0 bases at V and 5 bases at J, with 9 bases in the middle. Germline CDR1 and CDR2: SGHNT and YYREEE (reference sequence). The CDR3 loop spans 14 amino acids. The CDR3 bases are TGTGCCAGCAGCTTGGGAGGGAGTTATCAGCCCCAGCATTTT. Translation gives CASSLGGSYQPQHF.

The chain couples TRBV6-4 to TRBJ1-1, with TRBD1 as a possible D gene (6 bases). The length of the CDR3 is 16 residues. Germline CDR1 is MRHNA and CDR2 is SNTAGT. V was cut by 0 bases and J by 1 base, with 12 bases left in between. CDR3 nucleotides: TGTGCCAGCAGTGACTCGCCAGGGGCGGGGAACACTGAAGCTTTCTTT. Protein product: CASSDSPGAGNTEAFF.

The chain links TRBV2 to TRBJ1-4, with 7 positions matching TRBD1. The V segment lost 6 bases and the J segment 7 bases; nucleotides outside the gene matches: 5. The germline gives CDR1 SNHLY, CDR2 FYNNEI. The CDR3 runs to 13 residues. The CDR3 sequence is CASRTTGSEKLFF. The CDR3 coding sequence is TGTGCCAGCAGAACGACAGGGAGTGAAAAACTGTTTTTT.

The J gene is TRBJ1-5, the V gene TRBV5-1; possibly TRBD1 for D (5 bases). The CDR3 has 17 residues. Germline V CDR1 and CDR2: SGHRS, YFSETQ. V was clipped by 3 bases and J by 1 base, with 17 bases between them. The CDR3, as DNA: TGCGCCAGCAGCTGCAAACAGACAGATCCAAGCAATCAGCCCCAGCATTTT. Encoded protein: CASSCKQTDPSNQPQHF.

This chain joins TRBV12-3 or TRBV12-4 and TRBJ1-6; D call uncertain. The CDR3 sequence is 13 residues long. V dropped 6 bases and J dropped 14 bases, with 17 bases sitting between them. The CDR3 here is CASSPDQTAALHF. For the CDR3, the DNA is TGTGCCAGCAGCCCCGACCAGACTGCGGCCCTCCACTTT.

V usage is TRBV19 and J usage is TRBJ2-1; tentatively, D is TRBD2 (6 bases). The length of the CDR3 is 15 residues. V lost 5 bases and J 2 bases, leaving 13 bases between the germline ends. Germline lookup yields CDR1 LNHDA and CDR2 SQIVND (reference sequence). The CDR3 protein is CASSSSVLTYNEQFF. The CDR3 nucleotides are TGTGCCAGTAGTTCTAGCGTCCTGACCTACAATGAGCAGTTCTTC.

The chain couples TRBV28 to TRBJ1-5, with D possibly TRBD1 on 6 matching bases. This CDR3 has 15 amino acids. Trimming left V 7 bases short and J 3 bases short, with 16 bases between. Germline lookup yields CDR1 MDHEN and CDR2 SYDVKM. DNA for the CDR3: TGTGCCAGCACCAACAGAGGGGGAACCAATCAGCCCCAGCATTTT. Residues: CASTNRGGTNQPQHF. The full variable domain, rest sourced from reference TRBV28 and TRBJ1-5, is DVKVTQSSRYLVKRTGEKVFLECVQDMDHENMFWYRQDPGLGLRLIYFSYDVKMKEKGDIPEGYSVSREKKERFSLILESASTNQTSMYLCASTNRGGTNQPQHFGDGTRLSIL.

The rearrangement joins TRBV19 to TRBJ2-7; tentative D call: TRBD2 (5 bases). The V gene lost 7 bases and the J gene lost 5 bases, with 15 bases spanning the gap. The CDR3 consists of 13 residues. From germline, CDR1 is LNHDA and CDR2 SQIVND (reference sequence). The CDR3 region is CASKVVPGNEQYF. For the CDR3, the DNA is TGTGCCAGTAAGGTGGTACCGGGAAACGAGCAGTACTTC.

This clone was observed a single time. V is TRBV19 and J is TRBJ1-2, with TRBD1 as a possible D gene (5 bases). This CDR3 has 11 residues. Germline V gene data show CDR1 as LNHDA and CDR2 as SQIVND (reference sequence). Trimming shortened V by 10 bases and J by 4 bases, and 10 bases separated the two germline ends. The CDR3 loop is CAITGPYGYTF. In nucleotides, the CDR3 is TGTGCCATTACAGGCCCCTATGGCTACACCTTC.

V usage is TRBV30 and J usage is TRBJ2-7; D gene ambiguous. V lost 0 bases and J 2 bases, leaving 8 bases between the germline ends. From germline, CDR1 is GTSNPN and CDR2 SVGIG (reference sequence). The CDR3 loop spans 13 amino acids. CDR3 loop: CAWSVAAPYEQYF. CDR3 sequence (DNA): TGTGCCTGGAGTGTAGCAGCACCCTACGAGCAGTACTTC.

To note about this clone: Its ends do not fully match the called genes, so a read error is possible. This chain uses TRBV5-1 with TRBJ2-7; D not resolved. Germline lookup yields CDR1 SGHRS and CDR2 YFSETQ. The CDR3 contains 13 residues. The CDR3 coding sequence is TGCGCCAGCACCACGGATAACTCCTTCGAGCAGTACTTC. As protein: CASTTDNSFEQYF.

V usage is TRBV6-6 and J usage is TRBJ2-1, with D perhaps matching TRBD1 (5 bases). V lost 4 bases and J 6 bases, leaving 16 bases between the germline ends. Germline V gene data show CDR1 as MNHNY and CDR2 as SVGAGI (reference sequence). The CDR3 spans 15 residues. This CDR3 is CASSLGARSSNEQFF. CDR3 nucleotides: TGTGCCAGCAGTTTAGGGGCCCGGTCCAGCAATGAGCAGTTCTTC.

This chain uses TRBV29-1 with TRBJ1-2, with D possibly being TRBD1 (6 bases). V dropped 1 base and J dropped 4 bases, with 19 bases sitting between them. Germline V gene data show CDR1 as SQVTM and CDR2 as ANQGSEA. The CDR3 runs to 16 residues. DNA of the CDR3: TGCAGCGTTGAAGCCCAGGGGTTCGGACTTTCCTATGGCTACACCTTC. Protein: CSVEAQGFGLSYGYTF.

V and J are TRBV6-5 and TRBJ1-2; unclear D gene. The CDR3 length is 14 residues. Germline V CDR1 and CDR2: MNHEY, SVGAGI. Trimming removed 6 bases from V and 9 bases from J, with 20 bases in between. CDR3 nucleotide sequence: TGTGCCAGCAGCTCGGTCGTAGGGATTAGAAGCTACACCTTC. Residues: CASSSVVGIRSYTF.

The rearrangement links TRBV19 to TRBJ1-6; D remains ambiguous. This CDR3 is built from 15 residues. Germline values: CDR1 LNHDA, CDR2 SQIVND (reference sequence). Trimming pared 7 bases from V and 8 bases from J, leaving 18 bases between. CDR3 coding DNA: TGTGCCAGTAACCAGAACCCCCAATCGTATTCACCCCTCCACTTT. It specifies CASNQNPQSYSPLHF.

The rearrangement links TRBV12-2 to TRBJ2-7; the tabulated D call, TRBD1, remains unverified against the DNA. TRBV12-2 is assigned pseudogene status. The CDR3 extends over 14 amino acids. The CDR3 bases are TGTGCAAGTCGCCCGGGACAGAGCTCCTACGAGCAGTACTTC. Encoded protein: CASRPGQSSYEQYF.

This clone occurred a few times. J is TRBJ2-7 and V is TRBV19; D is possibly TRBD2 (6 bases). Trimming took off 6 bases at V and 5 bases at J, with 14 bases between the two ends. The CDR3 covers 13 residues. Germline CDR1 LNHDA, CDR2 SQIVND (reference sequence). The CDR3 coding sequence is TGTGCCAGTAGACGCGGTGGGGAGGACGAGCAGTACTTC. It yields the protein CASRRGGEDEQYF.

The chain has TRBV14 and TRBJ1-1; D call uncertain. The CDR3 has 14 residues. The V and J ends lost 1 base and 8 bases respectively, with 14 bases between them. CDR1 SGHDN and CDR2 FVKESK come from the germline V gene. DNA for the CDR3: TGTGCCAGCAGCCAAGTTGTGTTCCAGGCGGAAGCTTTCTTT. The encoded protein is CASSQVVFQAEAFF.

CDR3 DNA sequence: TGTGCCAGCAGCTTAGTTGGGCAGATTTATGAAAAACTGTTTTTT. This sequence encodes CASSLVGQIYEKLFF. The chain employs TRBV7-9 and TRBJ1-4; D unclear. The CDR3 runs to 15 residues. V was pared by 1 base and J by 6 bases, with 12 bases between. Germline V gives CDR1 SEHNR, CDR2 FQNEAQ (reference sequence).

The V gene is TRBV5-4, the J gene TRBJ1-2; the D is unclear. Germline-derived CDR1 and CDR2 are SGHNT and YYREEE (reference sequence). There are 14 residues in the CDR3. Trimming took 4 bases from V and 4 from J, leaving 14 bases between them. The CDR3 loop is CASSPGGDFYGYTF. The DNA of the CDR3 is TGTGCCAGCAGCCCGGGTGGGGATTTCTATGGCTACACCTTC.

The J gene is TRBJ1-2, the V gene TRBV4-3; 10 bases map to TRBD1. Germline V gene data show CDR1 as LGHNA and CDR2 as YSLEER. V shed 1 base and J 6 bases; nucleotides not matched to a gene: 5. This CDR3 region has 15 residues. The CDR3 sequence is CASSQGTTGGHGYTF. CDR3 in DNA: TGCGCCAGCAGCCAAGGAACGACAGGGGGCCATGGCTACACCTTC.

The chain is built from TRBV10-3 and TRBJ2-1, with D perhaps matching TRBD2 (7 bases). The germline V gene has CDR1 ENHRY and CDR2 SYGVKD. Deletions cut 0 bases from V and 5 bases from J, with 14 bases between. The CDR3 spans 16 residues. CDR3: CAISESGGGLDNEQFF. DNA for the CDR3: TGTGCCATCAGTGAGTCGGGCGGGGGCCTGGACAATGAGCAGTTCTTC.

The chain has TRBV28 and TRBJ1-5, with no clear D. The CDR3 totals 12 residues. The ends were cut back, 3 bases at V and 3 bases at J, with 3 bases in the middle. In germline, CDR1 is MDHEN, CDR2 SYDVKM. CDR3 DNA sequence: TGTGCCAGCAGTTTGAACAATCAGCCCCAGCATTTT. Translation gives CASSLNNQPQHF.

The rearrangement uses TRBV5-8 and TRBJ2-7, with TRBD1 identical over 8 bases. The CDR3 covers 15 residues. V trimming: 3 bases; J trimming: 6 bases; junction bases outside the gene matches: 11. Looked up from germline, CDR1 is SGHTS and CDR2 is YDEGEE. Written as DNA, the CDR3 is TGTGCCAGCAGCTCTTGGACAGGGAACCTGATCGAGCAGTACTTC. Protein sequence: CASSSWTGNLIEQYF.

This chain connects TRBV28 to TRBJ1-4; unclear D gene. Germline CDR1 and CDR2: MDHEN and SYDVKM. The CDR3 spans 14 residues. V dropped 2 bases and J dropped 8 bases, with 12 bases sitting between them. The CDR3 nucleotides read TGTGCCAGCAGTTTACAGGTTTTTAGCGAAAAACTGTTTTTT. Translation: CASSLQVFSEKLFF.